The clone carrying this T cell receptor (beta chain) was observed a few times. Antigen unknown. Each CDR3 protein gets one entry after TCRdb re-called the 5' RACE reads with MiXCR. The sample holds a few hundred thousand distinct CDR3 sequences, roughly 21% seen once. The sample belongs to a study of T-cell memory formation after mild COVID-19. Across the study: There were largely donor-specific TCR clusters. Points from the study as a whole: Clones that shrank (day 15 to 85) were balanced CD4/CD8, whereas later expanders leaned CD4+. Shrinking CD4+ clones were chiefly CM and EM; CD8+ ones were chiefly EMRA.

The CDR3 totals 13 residues. Germline CDR1 DFQATT, CDR2 SNEGSKA (reference sequence). The V end was cut by 6 bases, the J end by 1 base, with 13 bases between. V and J are TRBV20-1 and TRBJ2-7; D call uncertain. This clonotype was obtained from an adult woman who had mild COVID-19 (a few samples of this study predate the infection). Cell type and time point are not known. Sequencing input: PBMCs or a T cell subset sorted from them (not recorded which). CDR3 in amino acids: CSAFWTGSYEQYF. CDR3 bases: TGCAGTGCGTTCTGGACCGGTTCCTACGAGCAGTACTTC.